Below, one T cell receptor beta chain is given with its context. Its antigen is unknown. The junction departs from germline at one end; a sequencing error may be responsible. RNA from unsorted whole blood was extracted with TRIzol reagent, and germline DNA was obtained with the DNeasy Blood & Tissue kit. At the time of sampling, the patients were treatment-naive and had chronic HBV infection. Before surgery, about 4 milliliters of peripheral blood were collected into K2EDTA tubes. The data derive from a study of tumor-infiltrating lymphocytes in primary liver carcinoma (dated by TCRdb to 2016 to 2017). Describing the broader study: Between November 2015 and March 2016, 5 or 6 patients in China with histopathologically diagnosed primary liver carcinoma had their tumors surgically resected. A total of roughly 35 specimens from 5 patients underwent TCRbeta repertoire sequencing, comprising around 25 tumor regions, 5 adjacent noncancerous liver tissues and 5 peripheral blood samples. Each sample produced roughly 3.65 to 8 million productive TCRbeta reads, and read depth showed no significant difference between tissue types. Technical replicate repertoires showed high reproducibility, with mean shared-clone rates roughly 0.88 and correlation coefficients above 0.95. Of the five patients, three men and two women aged 30 to 69 years, four had hepatocellular carcinoma and one had combined HCC and intrahepatic cholangiocarcinoma. TCRbeta repertoire sequencing, expression microarrays and whole-exome sequencing were combined in the study across five regions of each liver tumor, with adjacent normal tissue and blood also included. The five patients had tumors staged T1-T3 N0M0, with maximum diameters ranging from roughly 4.2 to 11 cm. Broad study findings and their caveats: Only 4 to 6 patients were included in the study, and the authors note that the findings should be validated in a larger study. Repertoire overlap was found to be higher between tumor regions (mean roughly 36%) than between tumor-adjacent (around 17%) or tumor-blood (around 14%) pairs, consistent with antigen-driven expansion. The top 250 clones made up a significantly larger repertoire fraction in tumors than in blood (p = 0.039). Only the TCR beta chain was sequenced, which likely underestimates true repertoire diversity because unpaired alpha chains were not captured. Comparison of CD4+ and CD8+ T cell repertoires was precluded by the use of bulk unsorted samples.

Using a constant-region primer and ProtoScript II reverse transcriptase, TCRbeta-specific cDNA was reverse-transcribed from around 500 ng total RNA. The TCRbeta libraries were prepared through three rounds of nested multiplex PCR following a slightly modified ARM-PCR procedure. Each of the first two PCR rounds ran for about 10 cycles and used multiplex TRBV1-TRBV30 forward primers together with a Cbeta reverse primer. Sample barcodes and Illumina adapters were attached in a final 25-cycle PCR using Deep VentR polymerase. Before sequencing, amplicons of 200-500 bp were gel-purified using a QIAquick gel extraction kit. An Illumina HiSeq 2500 was used to sequence the TCRbeta amplicons with 250-bp paired-end reads. Processing in the source paper ran as follows. Reads were quality-trimmed with Trimmomatic v0.33, and paired reads were merged with FLASH v1.2.11 to recover full CDR3 sequences. V, D and J germline segments were assigned to the rearranged TCRbeta sequences by MiGEC v1.2.1b. Clonotype statistics and Shannon-Wiener diversity indices were calculated with VDJtools v1.0.0. To cut down on sampling bias, every analysis after diversity analysis relied on just the 250 most abundant clonotypes from each sample. Clones were called with MiXCR by TCRdb after fastp trimmed the public reads at Q25, and only in-frame beta chains were retained. Each CDR3 protein gets just one entry, which takes the most common genes and DNA from the rows behind it. V and J calls and clone size were set by TCRdb, not the authors. The sample profile shows around 330,000 distinct CDR3 sequences; about three fifths of them were found once. The leading ten clones occupy over 15% of the sample.

Including cysteine and phenylalanine, the CDR3 has 16 amino acids. The read is trimmed to its CDR3 DNA, 48 bases read in frame from base 1. The material sequenced was peripheral blood. The rearrangement joined TRBV6-7 to TRBJ1-5, with no reliable assignment of the D segment. TRBV6-7 is an ORF, and what it does is uncertain. This TCR was recovered from a woman in her 30s with primary liver carcinoma and hepatitis B virus infection. CDR3 reads: CVSSSTTRPSDQPQHF. The sequence in DNA is TGTGTCAGCAGTTCCACGACGCGGCCCAGCGATCAGCCCCAGCATTTT.